This T cell receptor (beta chain) was captured by sequencing in a study of blood T cell repertoires in COVID-19 (dated by TCRdb to about 2020). The study in broad terms: Samples from collaborators originated in the United States, Italy and Spain and spanned both the acute and convalescent phases of COVID-19. A de-identified subject ID, COVID-19 status, age in years and sex were almost always included in the sample metadata. The samples were drawn from the first 160 participants of the ongoing ImmuneRACE study and from 950 to 1,500 subjects provided by 6 global collaborators. The material from the prospective study consisted of cDNA or gDNA derived from T cells, B-cell-depleted T cells, or PBMCs. Subjects who had been exposed to COVID-19, were actively infected with it, or had recovered from it provided the deeply sampled blood TCRbeta repertoires that made up the dataset. Where HLA class I and class II types were available, the types were taken from metadata supplied by the sample provider, not from assay-based typing. The repertoires were released in a freely available public database intended as a resource for research on the immune response to SARS-CoV-2. Study-level results and caveats: The amount of clinical and demographic metadata varied by source and participant and was provided uncurated.

As to this clone: Its binding antigen is unknown. No base quality information exists; no much larger clone differs at one position.

The immunoSEQ Assay, a bias-controlled multiplex PCR, was used to amplify TCRbeta CDR3 regions from genomic DNA. The source study handled its data this way. Nucleated cell counts per sample were estimated from amplification of reference gene primers within the assay. To quantify the absolute abundance of each unique TCRbeta CDR3 rearrangement, sequence reads were collapsed and filtered. For each sample, productive Simpson clonality was calculated by taking the square root of Simpson's diversity index across productive rearrangements. TCRdb carries this immuneACCESS record with in-frame sequences only. Its versions omit some clonotypes, under half of them owing to an unresolved V gene in the studies checked, with the rest unexplained. The V and J calls and the clone size are those of that table, but D and trimming were determined from the DNA. In this sample the table shows around 290,000 clones, approximately 86% of which occur a single time. Roughly 3% of the sample goes to the ten largest clones.

V and J are truncated by 6 bases and 4 bases respectively, leaving an intervening sequence of 11 bases. The CDR3 covers 13 residues, taking in both the cysteine and the phenylalanine. Only the CDR3 region is kept as DNA, spanning 39 bases read in frame from base 1. As encoded in the germline V gene, CDR1 is KGHSH while CDR2 is LQKENI. Enrolling through a virtual design, the prospective study's participants ranged in age from about 18 to 89 years and lived across roughly 23 United States geographic areas. To assign participants to cohorts, the prospective study relied on clinical history that participants themselves reported in a screening survey and a study questionnaire. For ImmuneRACE Cohort 3, a participant was defined as recovered based on two consecutive negative NP/OP PCR tests, clearance by a healthcare professional, or resolution of symptoms. Mobile phlebotomists in the prospective study collected whole blood, serum and a nasopharyngeal or oropharyngeal swab from every participant. Additional blood draws and questionnaires over an approximately two-month period could optionally be provided by prospective study participants. Blood samples from the prospective study were shipped frozen or at room temperature prior to DNA extraction.

The chain joins TRBV18 to TRBJ2-3, with TRBD1 perhaps the D gene, on 6 matching bases. The material sequenced was PBMCs or T cells enriched from blood (not recorded which). This sequence originates from a woman aged 18-29 years who had recovered from COVID-19. The CDR3 region has the sequence CASSQGTPDTQYF. The bases are TGTGCCAGCTCCCAGGGGACCCCAGATACGCAGTATTTT.